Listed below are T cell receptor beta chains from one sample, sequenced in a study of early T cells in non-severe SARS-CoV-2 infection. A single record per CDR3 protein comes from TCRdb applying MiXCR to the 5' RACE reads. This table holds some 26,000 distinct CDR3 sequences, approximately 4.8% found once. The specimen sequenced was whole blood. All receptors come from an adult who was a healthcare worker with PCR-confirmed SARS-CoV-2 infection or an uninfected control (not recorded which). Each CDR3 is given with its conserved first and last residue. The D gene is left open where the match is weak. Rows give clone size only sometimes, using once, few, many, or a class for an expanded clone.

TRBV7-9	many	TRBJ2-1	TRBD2	CASSPLAGPNNEQFF	TGTGCCAGCAGCCCTCTAGCGGGGCCTAACAATGAGCAGTTCTTC
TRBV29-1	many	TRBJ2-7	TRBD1	CSVDGQGTYEQYF	TGCAGCGTTGACGGACAGGGTACTTACGAGCAGTACTTC
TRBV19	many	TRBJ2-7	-	CASSTKQTYEQYF	TGTGCCAGTAGTACCAAGCAGACCTACGAGCAGTACTTC
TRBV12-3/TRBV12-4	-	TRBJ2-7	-	CASSLTLYEQYF	TGTGCCAGCAGCCTTACACTCTACGAGCAGTACTTC
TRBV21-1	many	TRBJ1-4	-	CASSKEGRGNEKLFF	TGTGCCAGCAGCAAAGAGGGGAGGGGGAATGAAAAACTGTTTTTT
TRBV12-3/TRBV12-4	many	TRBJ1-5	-	CASSLGQGEYSNQPQHF	TGTGCCAGCAGTTTAGGGCAGGGAGAATATAGCAATCAGCCCCAGCATTTT
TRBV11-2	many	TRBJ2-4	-	CASSPPPLGNIQYF	TGTGCCAGCAGCCCCCCGCCGCTTGGAAACATTCAGTACTTC
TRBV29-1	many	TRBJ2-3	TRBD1	CSVEGLGTGATDTQYF	TGCAGCGTTGAAGGGCTCGGGACAGGGGCCACAGATACGCAGTATTTT
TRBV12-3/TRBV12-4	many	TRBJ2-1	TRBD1	CASSWDRPEQFF	TGTGCCAGCAGTTGGGACAGACCCGAGCAGTTCTTC
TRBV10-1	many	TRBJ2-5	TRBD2	CASSELASGGPETQYF	TGCGCCAGCAGTGAGTTGGCTAGCGGGGGGCCGGAGACCCAGTACTTC
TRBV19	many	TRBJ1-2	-	CASKIPGYGYTF	TGTGCCAGCAAAATACCGGGCTATGGCTACACCTTC
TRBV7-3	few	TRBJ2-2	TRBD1	CASSLTRRGNGGELFF	TGTGCCAGCAGCTTAACTCGCAGGGGGAATGGCGGGGAGCTGTTTTTT
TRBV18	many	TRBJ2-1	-	CASSPGVYNEQFF	TGTGCCAGCTCACCGGGGGTCTACAATGAGCAGTTCTTC
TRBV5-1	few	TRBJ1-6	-	CASSLGGGDSYNSPLHF	TGCGCCAGCAGCTTGGGAGGCGGAGACTCCTATAATTCACCCCTCCACTTT
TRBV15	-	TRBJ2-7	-	CATSRGTSTYEQYF	TGTGCCACCAGCAGAGGGACATCTACCTACGAGCAGTACTTC
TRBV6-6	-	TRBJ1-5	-	CASSAAMQPQHF	TGTGCCAGCAGTGCAGCCATGCAACCCCAGCATTTT
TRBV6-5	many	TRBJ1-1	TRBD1	CASTYSGTGYTEAFF	TGTGCCAGCACCTACTCCGGGACAGGGTACACTGAAGCTTTCTTT
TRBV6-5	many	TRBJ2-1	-	CASSYGSSSYNEQFF	TGTGCCAGCAGTTATGGGTCCAGCTCCTACAATGAGCAGTTCTTC
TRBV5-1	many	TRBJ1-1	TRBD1	CASSWDRGNYEAFF	TGCGCCAGCAGCTGGGACAGAGGGAATTATGAAGCTTTCTTT
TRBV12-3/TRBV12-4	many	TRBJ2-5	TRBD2	CASSLGAGRAGDQETQYF	TGTGCCAGCAGTCTAGGCGCGGGGAGGGCGGGAGACCAAGAGACCCAGTACTTC
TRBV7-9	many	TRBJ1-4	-	CASSWGEAFLFF	TGTGCCAGCAGCTGGGGGGAGGCCTTTCTATTTTTT
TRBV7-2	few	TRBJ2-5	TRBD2	CASSFSGGPETQYF	TGTGCCAGCAGCTTCTCGGGGGGGCCGGAGACCCAGTACTTC
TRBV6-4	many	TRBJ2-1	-	CASSVSGEYNEQFF	TGTGCCAGCAGTGTATCAGGGGAATACAATGAGCAGTTCTTC
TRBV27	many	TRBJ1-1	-	CASSLGPMNTEAFF	TGTGCCAGCAGTTTAGGGCCCATGAACACTGAAGCTTTCTTT
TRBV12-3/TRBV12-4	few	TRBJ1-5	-	CASRRSGSDQPQHF	TGTGCCAGCAGACGCTCAGGGTCGGATCAGCCCCAGCATTTT
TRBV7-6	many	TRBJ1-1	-	CASSLGINTEAFF	TGTGCCAGCAGCTTGGGCATTAACACTGAAGCTTTCTTT
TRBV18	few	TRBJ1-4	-	CASSPPGDPNEKLFF	TGTGCCAGCTCACCACCAGGGGATCCTAATGAAAAACTGTTTTTT
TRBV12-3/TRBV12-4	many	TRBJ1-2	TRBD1	CASSEGQGTNHGYTF	TGTGCCAGCAGTGAAGGACAGGGCACTAATCATGGCTACACCTTC
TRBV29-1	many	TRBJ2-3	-	CSVDRAQGRTDTQYF	TGCAGCGTTGATCGGGCTCAGGGCCGCACAGATACGCAGTATTTT
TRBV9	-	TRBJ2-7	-	CASSVDSAGYEQYF	TGTGCCAGCAGCGTAGATTCGGCGGGCTACGAGCAGTACTTC
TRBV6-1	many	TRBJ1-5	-	CASTLGELNQPQHF	TGTGCCAGCACATTGGGGGAGCTTAATCAGCCCCAGCATTTT
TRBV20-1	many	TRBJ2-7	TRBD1	CSARKGQGAYEQYF	TGCAGTGCTAGAAAGGGACAGGGGGCGTACGAGCAGTACTTC
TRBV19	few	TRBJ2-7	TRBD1	CASSMTGGIYEQYF	TGTGCCAGTAGTATGACAGGGGGCATTTACGAGCAGTACTTC
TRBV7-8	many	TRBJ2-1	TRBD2	CASSLAPGLANNEQFF	TGTGCCAGCAGCTTAGCCCCGGGACTAGCTAACAATGAGCAGTTCTTC
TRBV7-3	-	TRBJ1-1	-	CASSFGWGEAFF	TGTGCCAGCAGCTTTGGATGGGGTGAAGCTTTCTTT
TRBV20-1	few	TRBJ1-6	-	CSARGAYNSPLHF	TGCAGTGCTAGAGGGGCCTATAATTCACCCCTCCACTTT
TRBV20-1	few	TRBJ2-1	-	CSARPTESHYNEQFF	TGCAGTGCTAGACCCACTGAGAGCCACTACAATGAGCAGTTCTTC
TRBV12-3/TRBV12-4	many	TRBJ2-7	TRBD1	CASSLGDRGLHEQYF	TGTGCCAGCAGTTTAGGGGACAGGGGGCTCCACGAGCAGTACTTC
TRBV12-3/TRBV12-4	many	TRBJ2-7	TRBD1	CASSARTGYEQYF	TGTGCCAGCAGTGCCCGGACAGGCTACGAGCAGTACTTC
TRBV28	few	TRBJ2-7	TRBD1	CASSPEGTGVGWEQYF	TGTGCCAGCAGTCCTGAGGGGACAGGGGTGGGGTGGGAGCAGTACTTC
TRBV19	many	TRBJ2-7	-	CASESGSGQYF	TGTGCCAGTGAATCGGGGTCCGGGCAGTACTTC
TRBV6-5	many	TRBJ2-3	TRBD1	CASSPGQGLTDTQYF	TGTGCCAGCAGTCCGGGACAGGGCTTGACAGATACGCAGTATTTT
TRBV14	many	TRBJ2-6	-	CASSQDWLGANVLTF	TGTGCCAGCAGCCAAGACTGGTTAGGGGCCAACGTCCTGACTTTC
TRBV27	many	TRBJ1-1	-	CASSVGAGEAFF	TGTGCCAGCAGTGTGGGGGCGGGTGAAGCTTTCTTT
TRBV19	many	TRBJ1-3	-	CASRPDPGNTIYF	TGTGCCAGTAGACCGGACCCTGGAAACACCATATATTTT
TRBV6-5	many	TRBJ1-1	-	CASSAGATEAFF	TGTGCCAGCTCAGCAGGGGCCACTGAAGCTTTCTTT
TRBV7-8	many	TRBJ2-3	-	CASSLLRGAAPDTQYF	TGTGCCAGCAGCTTACTCAGGGGCGCGGCTCCAGATACGCAGTATTTT
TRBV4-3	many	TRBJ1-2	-	CASSQVGTPNYGYTF	TGCGCCAGCAGCCAAGTCGGGACACCAAACTATGGCTACACCTTC
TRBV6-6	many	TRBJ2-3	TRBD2	CASTATSGGAGDTQYF	TGTGCCAGCACCGCGACTAGCGGGGGGGCCGGGGATACGCAGTATTTT
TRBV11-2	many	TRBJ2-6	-	CASSISLYSGANVLTF	TGTGCCAGCAGCATCAGTCTCTACTCTGGGGCCAACGTCCTGACTTTC
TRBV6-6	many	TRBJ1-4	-	CASRPNVLGEKLFF	TGTGCCAGCAGACCCAACGTATTGGGTGAAAAACTGTTTTTT
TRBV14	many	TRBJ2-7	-	CASSQVRHEQYF	TGTGCCAGCAGCCAAGTTCGGCACGAGCAGTACTTC
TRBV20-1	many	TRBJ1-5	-	CSAREGTLSQPQHF	TGCAGTGCTAGAGAAGGGACTCTGAGTCAGCCCCAGCATTTT
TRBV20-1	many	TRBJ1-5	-	CSARDSQIPTGAEHF	TGCAGTGCTAGAGATTCCCAAATACCCACGGGGGCTGAGCATTTT
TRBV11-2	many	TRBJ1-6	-	CASSPGVIYNSPLHF	TGTGCCAGCAGCCCCGGGGTAATCTATAATTCACCCCTCCACTTT
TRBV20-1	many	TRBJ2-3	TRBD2	CSADHTSGVADTQYF	TGCAGTGCGGATCACACTAGCGGGGTCGCAGATACGCAGTATTTT
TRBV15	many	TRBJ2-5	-	CATSRDEETQYF	TGTGCCACCAGCAGAGATGAGGAGACCCAGTACTTC
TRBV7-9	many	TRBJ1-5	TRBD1	CASRQSGDSSNQPQHF	TGTGCCAGCAGACAATCCGGGGACAGTAGCAATCAGCCCCAGCATTTT
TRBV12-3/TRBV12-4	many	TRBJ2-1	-	CASSSRTGSYNEQFF	TGTGCCAGCAGTTCTCGGACTGGCTCCTACAATGAGCAGTTCTTC